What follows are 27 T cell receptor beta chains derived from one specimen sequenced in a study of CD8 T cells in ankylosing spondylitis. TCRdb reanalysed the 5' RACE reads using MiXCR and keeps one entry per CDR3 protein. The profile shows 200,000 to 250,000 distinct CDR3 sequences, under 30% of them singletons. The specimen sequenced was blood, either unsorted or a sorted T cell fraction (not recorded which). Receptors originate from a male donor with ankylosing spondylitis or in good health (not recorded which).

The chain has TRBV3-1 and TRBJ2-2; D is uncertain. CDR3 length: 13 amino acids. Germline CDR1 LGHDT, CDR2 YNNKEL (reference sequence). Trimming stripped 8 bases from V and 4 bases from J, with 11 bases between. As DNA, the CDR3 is TGTGCCAGCCTCTCTTCAGGCACCGGGGAGCTGTTTTTT. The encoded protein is CASLSSGTGELFF.

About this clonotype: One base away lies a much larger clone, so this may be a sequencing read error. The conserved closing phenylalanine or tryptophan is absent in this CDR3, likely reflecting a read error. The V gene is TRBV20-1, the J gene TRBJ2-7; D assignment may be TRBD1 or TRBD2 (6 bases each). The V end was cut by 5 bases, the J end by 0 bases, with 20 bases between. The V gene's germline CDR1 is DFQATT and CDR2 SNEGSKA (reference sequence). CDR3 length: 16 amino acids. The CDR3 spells CSASGDRRGRSYEQYY. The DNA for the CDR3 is TGCAGTGCTTCGGGCGACAGGAGGGGCCGCTCCTACGAGCAGTACTAC.

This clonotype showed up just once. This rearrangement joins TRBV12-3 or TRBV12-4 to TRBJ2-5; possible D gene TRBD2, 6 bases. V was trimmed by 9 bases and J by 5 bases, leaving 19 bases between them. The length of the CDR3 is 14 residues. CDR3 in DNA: TGTGCCAGTACTTACGACGGGAGATGGGAGACCCAGTACTTC. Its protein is CASTYDGRWETQYF.

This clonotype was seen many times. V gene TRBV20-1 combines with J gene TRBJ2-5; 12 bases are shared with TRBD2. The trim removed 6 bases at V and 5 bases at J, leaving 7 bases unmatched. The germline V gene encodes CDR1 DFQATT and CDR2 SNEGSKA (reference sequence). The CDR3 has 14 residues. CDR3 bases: TGCAGTGCGACCGGACTAGCGGGAAGGGAGACCCAGTACTTC. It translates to CSATGLAGRETQYF.

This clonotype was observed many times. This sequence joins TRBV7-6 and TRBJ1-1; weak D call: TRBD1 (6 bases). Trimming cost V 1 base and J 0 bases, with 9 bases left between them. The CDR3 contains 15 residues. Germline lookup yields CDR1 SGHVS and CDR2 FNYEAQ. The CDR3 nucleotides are TGTGCCAGCAGCTTAGGGGGGCCCATGAACACTGAAGCTTTCTTT. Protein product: CASSLGGPMNTEAFF.

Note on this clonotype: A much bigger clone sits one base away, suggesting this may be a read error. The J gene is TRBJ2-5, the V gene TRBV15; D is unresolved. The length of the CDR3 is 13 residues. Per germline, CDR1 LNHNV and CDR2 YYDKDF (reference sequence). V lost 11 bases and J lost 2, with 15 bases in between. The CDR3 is CASGTRRQETQYF. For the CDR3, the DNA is TGTGCCTCCGGAACAAGGAGACAAGAGACCCAGTACTTC.

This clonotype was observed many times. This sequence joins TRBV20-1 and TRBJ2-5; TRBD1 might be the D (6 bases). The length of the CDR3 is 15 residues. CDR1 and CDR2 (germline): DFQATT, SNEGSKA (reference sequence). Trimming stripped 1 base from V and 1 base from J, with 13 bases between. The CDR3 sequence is CSARAPRGTQETQYF. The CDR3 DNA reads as TGCAGTGCTAGAGCCCCCAGGGGAACCCAAGAGACCCAGTACTTC.

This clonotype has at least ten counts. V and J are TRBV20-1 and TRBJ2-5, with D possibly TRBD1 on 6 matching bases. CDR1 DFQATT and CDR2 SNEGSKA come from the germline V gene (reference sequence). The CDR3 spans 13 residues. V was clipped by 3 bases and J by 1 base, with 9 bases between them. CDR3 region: CSASQGPQETQYF. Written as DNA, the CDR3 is TGCAGTGCTAGCCAGGGGCCCCAAGAGACCCAGTACTTC.

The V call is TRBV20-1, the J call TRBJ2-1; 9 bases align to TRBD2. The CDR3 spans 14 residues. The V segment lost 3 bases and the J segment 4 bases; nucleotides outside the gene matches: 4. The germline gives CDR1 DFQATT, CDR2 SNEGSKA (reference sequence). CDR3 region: CSARNSGRYNEQFF. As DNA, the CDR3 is TGCAGTGCTAGGAATAGCGGGAGATACAATGAGCAGTTCTTC.

In DNA, the CDR3 is TGTGCCAGCAGCCGACTTACAGGGCCCGCTAATGAAAAACTGTTTTTT. Translated, it gives CASSRLTGPANEKLFF. This chain joins TRBV25-1 and TRBJ1-4; D is possibly TRBD1 (6 bases). The CDR3 totals 16 residues. V gave up 6 bases and J gave up 3 bases, with 17 bases separating them. Germline V gene sequence: CDR1 MGHDK, CDR2 SYGVNS.

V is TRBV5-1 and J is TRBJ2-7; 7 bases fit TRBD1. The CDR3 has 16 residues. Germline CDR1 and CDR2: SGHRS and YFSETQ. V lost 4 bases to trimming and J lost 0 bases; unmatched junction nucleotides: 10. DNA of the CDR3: TGCGCCAGCAGCCTCCGGACAGGCCTAAACTCCTACGAGCAGTACTTC. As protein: CASSLRTGLNSYEQYF. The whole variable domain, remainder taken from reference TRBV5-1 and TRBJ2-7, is KAGVTQTPRYLIKTRGQQVTLSCSPISGHRSVSWYQQTPGQGLQFLFEYFSETQRNKGNFPGRFSGRQFSNSRSEMNVSTLELGDSALYLCASSLRTGLNSYEQYFGPGTRLTVT.

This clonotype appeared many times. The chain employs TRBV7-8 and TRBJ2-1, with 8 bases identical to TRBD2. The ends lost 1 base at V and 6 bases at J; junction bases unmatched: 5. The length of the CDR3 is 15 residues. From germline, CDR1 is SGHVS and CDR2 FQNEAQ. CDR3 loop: CASSLEGSGTNEQFF. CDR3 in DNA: TGTGCCAGCAGCTTAGAAGGTAGCGGGACCAATGAGCAGTTCTTC. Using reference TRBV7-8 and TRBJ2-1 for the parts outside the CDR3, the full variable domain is GAGVSQSPRYKVAKRGQDVALRCDPISGHVSLFWYQQALGQGPEFLTYFQNEAQLDKSGLPSDRFFAERPEGSVSTLKIQRTQQEDSAVYLCASSLEGSGTNEQFFGPGTRLTVL.

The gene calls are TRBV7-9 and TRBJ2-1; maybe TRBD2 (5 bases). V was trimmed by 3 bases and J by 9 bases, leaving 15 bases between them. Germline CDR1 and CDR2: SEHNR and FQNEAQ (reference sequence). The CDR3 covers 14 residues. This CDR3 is CASSFLVASGEQFF. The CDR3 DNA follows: TGTGCCAGCAGCTTCTTGGTAGCGTCTGGTGAGCAGTTCTTC.

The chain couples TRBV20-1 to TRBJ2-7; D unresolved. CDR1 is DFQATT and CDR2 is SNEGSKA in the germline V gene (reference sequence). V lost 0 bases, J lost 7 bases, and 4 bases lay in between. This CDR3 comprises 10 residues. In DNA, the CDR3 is TGCAGTGCTAGAGAGGATGAGCAGTACTTC. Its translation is CSAREDEQYF.

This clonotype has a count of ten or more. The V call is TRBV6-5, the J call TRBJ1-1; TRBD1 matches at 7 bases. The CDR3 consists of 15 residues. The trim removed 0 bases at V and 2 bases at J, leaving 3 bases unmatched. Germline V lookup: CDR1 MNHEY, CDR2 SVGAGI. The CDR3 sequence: CASSYSGTVNTEAFF. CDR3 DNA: TGTGCCAGCAGTTACTCGGGGACAGTTAACACTGAAGCTTTCTTT.

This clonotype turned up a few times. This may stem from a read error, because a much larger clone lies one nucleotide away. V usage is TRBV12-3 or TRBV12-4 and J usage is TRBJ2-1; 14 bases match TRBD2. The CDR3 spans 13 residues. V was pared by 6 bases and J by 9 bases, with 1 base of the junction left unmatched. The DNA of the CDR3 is TGTGCCAGCAGGGGACTAGCGGGAGTTGAGCAGTTCTTC. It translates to CASRGLAGVEQFF.

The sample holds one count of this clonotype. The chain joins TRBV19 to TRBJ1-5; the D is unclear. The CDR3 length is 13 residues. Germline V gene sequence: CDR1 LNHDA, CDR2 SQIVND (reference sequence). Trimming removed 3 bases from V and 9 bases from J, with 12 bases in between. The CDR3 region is CASSIQAAGPQHF. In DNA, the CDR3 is TGTGCCAGTAGTATCCAGGCCGCGGGGCCCCAGCATTTT.

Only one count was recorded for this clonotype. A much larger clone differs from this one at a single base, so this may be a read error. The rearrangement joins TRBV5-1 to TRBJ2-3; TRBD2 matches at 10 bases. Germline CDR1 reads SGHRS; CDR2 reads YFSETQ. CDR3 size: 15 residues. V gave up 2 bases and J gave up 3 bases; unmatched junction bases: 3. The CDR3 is CASSFFSGRTDTQYF. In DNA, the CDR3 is TGCGCCAGCAGCTTCTTTAGCGGGAGGACAGATACGCAGTATTTT.

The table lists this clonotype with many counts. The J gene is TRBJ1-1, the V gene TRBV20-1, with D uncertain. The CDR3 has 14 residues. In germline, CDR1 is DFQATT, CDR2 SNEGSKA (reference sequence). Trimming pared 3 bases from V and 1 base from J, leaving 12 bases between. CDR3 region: CSASPSGPNTEAFF. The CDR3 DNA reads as TGCAGTGCTAGTCCCTCGGGTCCGAACACTGAAGCTTTCTTT.

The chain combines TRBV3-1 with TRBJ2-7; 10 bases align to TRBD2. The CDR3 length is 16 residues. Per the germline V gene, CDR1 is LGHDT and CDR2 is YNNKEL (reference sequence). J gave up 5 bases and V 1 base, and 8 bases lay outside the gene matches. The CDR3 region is CASSQGTSGFKDEQYF. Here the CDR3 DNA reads TGTGCCAGCAGCCAAGGGACTAGCGGATTTAAGGACGAGCAGTACTTC.

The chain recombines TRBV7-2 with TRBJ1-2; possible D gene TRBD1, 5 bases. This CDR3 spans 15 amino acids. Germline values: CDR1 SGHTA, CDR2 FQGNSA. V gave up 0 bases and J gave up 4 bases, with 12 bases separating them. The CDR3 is CASSLAIEGFYGYTF. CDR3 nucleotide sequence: TGTGCCAGCAGCTTAGCGATAGAGGGGTTCTATGGCTACACCTTC. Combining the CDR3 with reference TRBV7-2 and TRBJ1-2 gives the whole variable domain GAGVSQSPSNKVTEKGKDVELRCDPISGHTALYWYRQSLGQGLEFLIYFQGNSAPDKSGLPSDRFSAERTGGSVSTLTIQRTQQEDSAVYLCASSLAIEGFYGYTFGSGTRLTVV.

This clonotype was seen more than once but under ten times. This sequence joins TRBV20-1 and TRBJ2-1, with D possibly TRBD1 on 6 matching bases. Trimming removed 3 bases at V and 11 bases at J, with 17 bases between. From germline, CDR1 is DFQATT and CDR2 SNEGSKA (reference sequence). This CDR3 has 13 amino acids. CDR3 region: CSARGTGSVKQFF. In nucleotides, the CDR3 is TGCAGTGCTAGGGGCACAGGGTCAGTGAAGCAGTTCTTC.

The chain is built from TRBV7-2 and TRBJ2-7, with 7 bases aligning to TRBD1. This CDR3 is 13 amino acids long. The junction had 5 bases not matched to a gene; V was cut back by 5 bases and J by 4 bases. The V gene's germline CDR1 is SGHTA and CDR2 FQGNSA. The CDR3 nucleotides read TGTGCCAGCAGCACGGGACAGCTATACGAGCAGTACTTC. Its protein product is CASSTGQLYEQYF.

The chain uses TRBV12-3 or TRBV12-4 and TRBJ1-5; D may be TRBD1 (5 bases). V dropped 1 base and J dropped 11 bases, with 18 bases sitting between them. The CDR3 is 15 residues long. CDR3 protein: CASSLGVGGPRSQHF. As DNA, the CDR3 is TGTGCCAGCAGTTTAGGAGTCGGGGGACCCCGGTCCCAGCATTTT.

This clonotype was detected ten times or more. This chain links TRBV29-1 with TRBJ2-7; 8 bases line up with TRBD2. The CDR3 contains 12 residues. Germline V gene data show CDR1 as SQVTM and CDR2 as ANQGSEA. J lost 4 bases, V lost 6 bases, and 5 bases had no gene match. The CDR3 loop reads CSVALADYEQYF. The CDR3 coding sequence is TGCAGCGTCGCACTAGCGGATTACGAGCAGTACTTC.

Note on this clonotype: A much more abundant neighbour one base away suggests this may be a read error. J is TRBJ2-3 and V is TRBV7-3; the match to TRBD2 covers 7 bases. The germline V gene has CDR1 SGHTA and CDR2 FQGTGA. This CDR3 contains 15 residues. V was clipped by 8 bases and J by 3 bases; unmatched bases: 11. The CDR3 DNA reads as TGTGCCAGCCGCCAGTCAGCGGGGACTACAGATACGCAGTATTTT. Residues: CASRQSAGTTDTQYF.

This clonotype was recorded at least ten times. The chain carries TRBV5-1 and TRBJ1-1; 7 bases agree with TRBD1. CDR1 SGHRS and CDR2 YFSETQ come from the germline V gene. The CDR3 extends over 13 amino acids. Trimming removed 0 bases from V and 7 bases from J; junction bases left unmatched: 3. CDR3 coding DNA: TGCGCCAGCAGCTTGGGAGGGACAGTTGAAGCTTTCTTT. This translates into CASSLGGTVEAFF.